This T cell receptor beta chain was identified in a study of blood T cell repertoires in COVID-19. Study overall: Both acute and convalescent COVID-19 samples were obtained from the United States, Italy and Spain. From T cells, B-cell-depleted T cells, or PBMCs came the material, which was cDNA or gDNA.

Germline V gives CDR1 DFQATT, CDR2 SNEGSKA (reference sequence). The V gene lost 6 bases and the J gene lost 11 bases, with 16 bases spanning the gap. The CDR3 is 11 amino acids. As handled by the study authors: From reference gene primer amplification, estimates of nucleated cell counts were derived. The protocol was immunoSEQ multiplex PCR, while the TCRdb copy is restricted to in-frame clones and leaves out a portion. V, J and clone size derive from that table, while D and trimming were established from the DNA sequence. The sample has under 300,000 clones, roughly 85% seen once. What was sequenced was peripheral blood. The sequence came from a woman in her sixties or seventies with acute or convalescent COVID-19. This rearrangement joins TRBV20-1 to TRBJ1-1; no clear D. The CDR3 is CSAEPEVKAFF. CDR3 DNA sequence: TGCAGTGCCGAGCCGGAGGTTAAGGCTTTCTTT.